The present TCR beta chain was sequenced within a study of shared clonotypes between healthy human individuals. Data came from immunoSEQ multiplex PCR; TCRdb stores just in-frame clones and leaves some out. The sample lists some 2.4 million clones, under 95% occurring once. Per germline, CDR1 LNHDA and CDR2 SQIVND (reference sequence). This CDR3 region has 15 residues. Trimming left V 3 bases short and J 2 bases short, with 8 bases between. On this clone: This CDR3 is also generated by other DNA sequences in the sample.

The sample consisted of naive CD4+ T cells from PBMCs. Subset described: CD45RA+ positively selected. J is TRBJ2-6 and V is TRBV19; D may correspond to TRBD1 or TRBD2 (5 bases each). The receptor was derived from a man aged 18 to 29 in good health. Some clones in this sample may be carry-over from other donors' samples. Here the CDR3 DNA reads TGTGCCAGTAGTATGAGGGGAACTGGGGCCAACGTCCTGACTTTC. Its translation: CASSMRGTGANVLTF.